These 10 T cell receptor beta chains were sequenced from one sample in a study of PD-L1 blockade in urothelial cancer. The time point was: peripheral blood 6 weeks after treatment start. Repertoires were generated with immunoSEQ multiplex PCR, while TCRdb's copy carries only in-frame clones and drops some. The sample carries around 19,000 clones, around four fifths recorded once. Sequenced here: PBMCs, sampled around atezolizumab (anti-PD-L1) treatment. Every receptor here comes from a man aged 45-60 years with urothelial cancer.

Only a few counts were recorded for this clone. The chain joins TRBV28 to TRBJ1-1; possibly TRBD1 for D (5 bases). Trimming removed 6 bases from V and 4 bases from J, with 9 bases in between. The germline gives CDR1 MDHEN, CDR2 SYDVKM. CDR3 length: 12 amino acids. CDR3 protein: CASSPGGTEAFF. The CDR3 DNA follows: TGTGCCAGCAGCCCCGGGGGCACTGAAGCTTTCTTT. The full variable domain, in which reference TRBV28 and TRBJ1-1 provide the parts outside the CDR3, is DVKVTQSSRYLVKRTGEKVFLECVQDMDHENMFWYRQDPGLGLRLIYFSYDVKMKEKGDIPEGYSVSREKKERFSLILESASTNQTSMYLCASSPGGTEAFFGQGTRLTVV.

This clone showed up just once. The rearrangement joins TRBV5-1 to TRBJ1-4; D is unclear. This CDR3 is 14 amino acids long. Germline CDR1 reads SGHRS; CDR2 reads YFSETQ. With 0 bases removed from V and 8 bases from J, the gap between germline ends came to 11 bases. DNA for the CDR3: TGCGCCAGCAGCTTGGAAGGGCGGGAAGAAAAACTGTTTTTT. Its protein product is CASSLEGREEKLFF. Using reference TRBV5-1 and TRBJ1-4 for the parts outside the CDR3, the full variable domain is KAGVTQTPRYLIKTRGQQVTLSCSPISGHRSVSWYQQTPGQGLQFLFEYFSETQRNKGNFPGRFSGRQFSNSRSEMNVSTLELGDSALYLCASSLEGREEKLFFGSGTQLSVL.

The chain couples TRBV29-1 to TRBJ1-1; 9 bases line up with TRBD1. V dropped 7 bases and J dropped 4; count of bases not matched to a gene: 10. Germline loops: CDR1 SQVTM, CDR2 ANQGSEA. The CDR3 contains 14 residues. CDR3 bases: TGCAGCGCCGCGGGACAGGGAATTTTCACTGAAGCTTTCTTT. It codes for CSAAGQGIFTEAFF.

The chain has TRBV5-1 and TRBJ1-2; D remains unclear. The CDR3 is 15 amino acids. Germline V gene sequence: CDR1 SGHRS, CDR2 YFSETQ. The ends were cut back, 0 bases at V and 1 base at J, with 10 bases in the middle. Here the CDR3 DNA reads TGCGCCAGCAGCTTGGCTGCCACCGGTAACTATGGCTACACCTTC. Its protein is CASSLAATGNYGYTF.

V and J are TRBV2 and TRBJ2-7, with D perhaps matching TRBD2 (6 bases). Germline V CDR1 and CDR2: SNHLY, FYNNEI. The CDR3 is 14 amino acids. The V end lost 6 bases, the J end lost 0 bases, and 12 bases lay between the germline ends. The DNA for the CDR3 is TGTGCCAGCAGGGACTACATCAGCTCCTACGAGCAGTACGTC. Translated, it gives CASRDYISSYEQYV.

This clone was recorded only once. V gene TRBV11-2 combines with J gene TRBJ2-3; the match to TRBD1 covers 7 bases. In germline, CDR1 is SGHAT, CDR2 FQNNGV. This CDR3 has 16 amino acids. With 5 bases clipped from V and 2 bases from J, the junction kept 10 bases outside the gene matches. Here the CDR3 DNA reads TGTGCCAGCAGCCCCCATACAGGGGTACTCACAGATACGCAGTATTTT. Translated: CASSPHTGVLTDTQYF.

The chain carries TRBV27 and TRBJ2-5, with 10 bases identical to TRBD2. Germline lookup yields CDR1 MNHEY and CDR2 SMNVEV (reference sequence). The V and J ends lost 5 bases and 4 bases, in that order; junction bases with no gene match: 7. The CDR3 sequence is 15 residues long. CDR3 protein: CASSKREGRRETQYF. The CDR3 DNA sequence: TGTGCCAGCAGTAAGCGGGAGGGCCGGAGAGAGACCCAGTACTTC.

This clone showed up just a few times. CDR3 bases: TGCGCCAGCATCCTCGACAGGGTTGAGAACACCGGGGAGCTGTTTTTT. This gives the protein CASILDRVENTGELFF. The rearrangement joins TRBV5-1 to TRBJ2-2; 7 bases are shared with TRBD1. The germline CDR1 and CDR2 sequences are SGHRS and YFSETQ. The CDR3 runs 16 residues. Unmatched junction bases numbered 9, after V lost 6 bases and J lost 1 base.

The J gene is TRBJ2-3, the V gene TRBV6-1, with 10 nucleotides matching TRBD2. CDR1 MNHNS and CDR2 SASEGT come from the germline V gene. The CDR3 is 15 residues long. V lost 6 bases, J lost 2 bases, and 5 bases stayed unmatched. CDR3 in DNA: TGTGCCAGCAGGACTCTAGCGGGGGTCACAGATACGCAGTATTTT. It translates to CASRTLAGVTDTQYF.

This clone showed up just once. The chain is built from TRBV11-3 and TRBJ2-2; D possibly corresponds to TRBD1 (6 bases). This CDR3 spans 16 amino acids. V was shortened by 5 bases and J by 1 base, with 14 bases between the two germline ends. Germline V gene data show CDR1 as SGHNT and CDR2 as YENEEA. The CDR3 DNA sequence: TGTGCCAGCAGCCCTTATGGGGGCGGGAACACCGGGGAGCTGTTTTTT. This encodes CASSPYGGGNTGELFF.